Listed below are T cell receptor beta chains from one sample, sequenced in a study of tumor-infiltrating T cells and Merkel cell polyomavirus. Here immunoSEQ multiplex PCR was the method, and the copy in TCRdb shows in-frame clones only, minus some. Of around 2,200 clones in the sample, just over 95% were seen once. Sequenced sample: lymph node tissue. The receptors were sampled from a man between 65 and 85 years old with Merkel cell carcinoma. CDR3s include the opening cysteine and the closing phenylalanine or tryptophan. A D gene is named only where the DNA matches it firmly.

J: TRBJ2-1; V: TRBV11-2; D: TRBD2; CDR3: CASRGISGRDRSYNEQFF
J: TRBJ2-1; V: TRBV27; D: .; CDR3: CASSVRTAYNEQFF
J: TRBJ1-2; V: TRBV19; D: .; CDR3: CASMSNANYGYTF
J: TRBJ2-5; V: TRBV30; D: TRBD1; CDR3: CAWKRTGEKTQYF
J: TRBJ1-1; V: TRBV27; D: .; CDR3: CASRTGAPSSLAFF
J: TRBJ2-7; V: TRBV6-1; D: TRBD1; CDR3: CASSATGTGSSYEQYF
J: TRBJ1-3; V: TRBV18; D: .; CDR3: CASSPLAQGGSGNTIYF
J: TRBJ2-2; V: TRBV5-1; D: TRBD1; CDR3: CASSDRGWGNTGELFF
J: TRBJ1-1; V: TRBV19; D: .; CDR3: CASSGRVRSTEAFF
J: TRBJ2-1; V: TRBV18; D: TRBD2; CDR3: CASSPAGGGNEQFF
J: TRBJ1-2; V: TRBV4-3; D: .; CDR3: CASSQGRRTSYGYTF
J: TRBJ2-1; V: TRBV20-1; D: .; CDR3: CSAVINEQFF
J: TRBJ2-2; V: TRBV7-8; D: TRBD1; CDR3: CASSTGQVYTGELFF
J: TRBJ1-2; V: TRBV6-5; D: .; CDR3: CASSFDSNYGYTF
J: TRBJ2-7; V: TRBV25-1; D: .; CDR3: CASRRGDHTKQYF
J: TRBJ2-5; V: TRBV9; D: TRBD1; CDR3: CASSAQQGSGETQYF
J: TRBJ2-5; V: TRBV11-1; D: TRBD2; CDR3: CASSLASGTGETQYF
J: TRBJ1-5; V: TRBV19; D: .; CDR3: CASSWGRASNQPQHF
J: TRBJ2-3; V: TRBV5-1; D: TRBD2; CDR3: CASSSSGRAGDTQYF
J: TRBJ2-3; V: TRBV9; D: .; CDR3: CASSLQGISPDTQYF
J: TRBJ1-4; V: TRBV19; D: .; CDR3: CASTPRSSEKLFF
J: TRBJ1-2; V: TRBV15; D: .; CDR3: CATSRGGQQVYGYTF
J: TRBJ2-7; V: TRBV4-1; D: .; CDR3: CASSQDGLTFQYF
J: TRBJ2-1; V: TRBV9; D: .; CDR3: CASSVVQGGNEQFF
J: TRBJ1-1; V: TRBV7-8; D: TRBD1; CDR3: CASSLVGTGDTEAFF
J: TRBJ1-4; V: TRBV6-1; D: .; CDR3: CASSGGHASNEKLFF
J: TRBJ2-1; V: TRBV4-2; D: TRBD1; CDR3: CASRPGQGYNEQFF
J: TRBJ1-5; V: TRBV29-1; D: TRBD1; CDR3: CSAGQGGHQPQHF
J: TRBJ2-2; V: TRBV10-3; D: TRBD2; CDR3: CAISSGLAGGSGELFF
J: TRBJ2-3; V: TRBV29-1; D: TRBD1; CDR3: CSVNAGTGRTDTQYF
J: TRBJ2-7; V: TRBV6-4; D: .; CDR3: CASSLRQARYEQYF
J: TRBJ1-1; V: TRBV30; D: .; CDR3: CAWSRPRLGRANTEAFF
J: TRBJ2-1; V: TRBV10-2; D: TRBD2; CDR3: CASSAYTSGGGSEQFF
J: TRBJ1-2; V: TRBV7-2; D: TRBD1; CDR3: CASSPGQVFYGYTF
J: TRBJ2-1; V: TRBV10-3; D: TRBD2; CDR3: CAIKGTSRYEQFF
J: TRBJ1-2; V: TRBV5-1; D: .; CDR3: CASSLEPGQYYGYTF
J: TRBJ2-5; V: TRBV6-5; D: .; CDR3: CASSYSIPVRKETQYF
J: TRBJ2-3; V: TRBV25-1; D: .; CDR3: CASSDGHTDTQYF
J: TRBJ1-3; V: TRBV4-3; D: .; CDR3: CASSQDLGSGNTIYF
J: TRBJ2-3; V: TRBV11-2; D: TRBD2; CDR3: CASSHGDGRRVDTQYF
J: TRBJ1-5; V: TRBV27; D: TRBD1; CDR3: CASSSPGQGAYQPQHF
J: TRBJ2-7; V: TRBV30; D: TRBD1; CDR3: CASSDRGHEQYF
J: TRBJ2-1; V: TRBV11-2; D: TRBD2; CDR3: CASAFGLAGGPSNEQFF
J: TRBJ1-2; V: TRBV29-1; D: .; CDR3: CSVEAGNNGYTF
J: TRBJ1-5; V: TRBV28; D: .; CDR3: CASNPGGQNQPQHF
J: TRBJ1-4; V: TRBV6-5; D: .; CDR3: CASSSTANEKLFF
J: TRBJ1-1; V: TRBV19; D: .; CDR3: CASSREKGTEAFF
J: TRBJ1-5; V: TRBV9; D: .; CDR3: CASSVEGDGNQPQHF
J: TRBJ2-1; V: TRBV7-2; D: .; CDR3: CASSLFRRDGGEQFF
J: TRBJ1-1; V: TRBV18; D: .; CDR3: CASSPGFRMEAFF